The sequence of this T cell receptor (beta chain) was determined in a study of blood T cell repertoires in COVID-19 (dated by TCRdb to about 2020). Some background on the complete study: Samples from collaborators originated in the United States, Italy and Spain and spanned both the acute and convalescent phases of COVID-19. Nearly every sample came with metadata listing a de-identified subject ID, COVID-19 status, age in years and sex. The prospective study material was composed of cDNA or gDNA derived from T cells, B-cell-depleted T cells, or PBMCs. Subjects who had been exposed to COVID-19, were actively infected with it, or had recovered from it provided the deeply sampled blood TCRbeta repertoires that made up the dataset. Where available, HLA class I and class II types were obtained from metadata supplied by the sample provider rather than from assay-based typing. The repertoires were released in a freely available public database meant as a resource for research on the immune response to SARS-CoV-2. The samples were drawn from two sources: the first 160 participants of the ongoing ImmuneRACE study, and 1,000 to 1,500 subjects contributed by 6 global collaborators.

The research as a whole found: Clinical and demographic metadata were provided uncurated, with the amount varying by source and participant.

On this clone itself: Its specific antigen is unknown. No base-level quality is on record; no much larger clone is a single base apart.

Including the terminal cysteine and phenylalanine, the CDR3 comprises 12 residues. This entry keeps only the CDR3 DNA: 36 bases, framed from base 1. The V end loses 4 bases and the J end loses 3 bases, and a stretch of 7 bases separates them. Via the germline V gene, CDR1 is SNHLY and CDR2 FYNNEI. Collaborating institutions collected whole blood in K2EDTA tubes following their own protocols. Collaborator samples were shipped for TCRbeta analysis as frozen whole blood, isolated PBMCs, or DNA extracted from either sample type. The immunoSEQ Assay, a bias-controlled multiplex PCR, was used to amplify TCRbeta CDR3 regions from genomic DNA. The original methods were these. Within the assay, amplification of reference gene primers was used to estimate how many nucleated cells each sample contained. Sequence reads were collapsed and filtered to measure the absolute abundance of every unique TCRbeta CDR3 rearrangement. For each sample, productive Simpson clonality was calculated by taking the square root of Simpson's diversity index across productive rearrangements. Drawn from immuneACCESS, this table holds only the in-frame rearrangements with V and J called that TCRdb kept. Clones are partly lost; checked studies trace under half to an unresolved V gene and leave the rest unexplained. The V and J calls and clone size were taken over from that table, and D and trimming were inferred from the DNA. The sample table records hundreds of thousands of clones; 70% to 90% of these occur just once. In total, the top ten clones hold about 0.24% of the sample.

The chain couples TRBV2 to TRBJ2-7; a tentative D call is TRBD2 (5 bases match). The clonotype originates from a woman between 18 and 29 years old with acute or convalescent COVID-19. Sequences were obtained from peripheral blood. The nucleotide sequence reads as follows: TGTGCCAGCAGTGCGGGGTTCTACGAGCAGTACTTC. Translated, it reads CASSAGFYEQYF.